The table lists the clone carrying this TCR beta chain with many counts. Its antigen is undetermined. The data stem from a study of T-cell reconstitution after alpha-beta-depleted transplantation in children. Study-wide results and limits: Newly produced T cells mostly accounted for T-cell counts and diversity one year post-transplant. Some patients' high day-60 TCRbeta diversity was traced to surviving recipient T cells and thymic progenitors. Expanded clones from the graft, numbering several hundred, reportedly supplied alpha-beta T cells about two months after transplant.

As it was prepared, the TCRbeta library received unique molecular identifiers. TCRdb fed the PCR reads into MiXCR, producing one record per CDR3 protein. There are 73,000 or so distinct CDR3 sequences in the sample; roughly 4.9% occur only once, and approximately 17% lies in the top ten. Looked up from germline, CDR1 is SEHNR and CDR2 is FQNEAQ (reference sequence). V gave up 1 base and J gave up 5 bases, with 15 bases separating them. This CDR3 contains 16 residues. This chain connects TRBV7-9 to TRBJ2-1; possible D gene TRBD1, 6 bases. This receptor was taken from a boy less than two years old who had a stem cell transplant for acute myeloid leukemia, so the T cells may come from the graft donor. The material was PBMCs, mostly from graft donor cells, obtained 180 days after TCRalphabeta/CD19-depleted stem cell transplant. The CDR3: CASSLGEGDADNEQFF. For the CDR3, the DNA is TGTGCCAGCAGCTTAGGTGAGGGGGATGCTGACAATGAGCAGTTCTTC.